This passage covers 31 T cell receptor beta chains from one sample sequenced in a study of shared clonotypes between healthy human individuals. TCRdb's table, derived via immunoSEQ multiplex PCR, lists solely in-frame clones and lacks some. Of roughly 770,000 clones in the sample, 96% are singletons; the top ten hold less than 0.3%. Naive CD8 cells lacked CD45RO, underwent positive selection for CCR7 and left out terminally differentiated effector memory CD45RA+ cells. Material: naive CD8+ T cells sorted from blood. These receptors were obtained from a man aged 25 to 40 in good health.

The J gene is TRBJ1-5, the V gene TRBV27, with D possibly TRBD1 on 6 matching bases. Per germline, CDR1 MNHEY and CDR2 SMNVEV (reference sequence). The CDR3 covers 16 residues. V was shortened by 7 bases and J by 9 bases, with 25 bases between the two germline ends. The CDR3: CASKGRDGGLWGPQHF. In DNA, the CDR3 is TGTGCCAGCAAGGGCCGGGACGGGGGGCTTTGGGGGCCCCAGCATTTT.

About this clone: Distinct nucleotide sequences in the sample also encode this CDR3. The chain carries TRBV5-6 and TRBJ2-1, with TRBD2 identical over 7 bases. Germline assignment: CDR1 SGHDT and CDR2 YYEEEE. The CDR3 is made up of 15 amino acids. The trim removed 4 bases at V and 4 bases at J, leaving 8 bases unmatched. In nucleotides, the CDR3 is TGTGCCAGCAGCCCCGGACTAGGTACGTACAATGAGCAGTTCTTC. It yields the protein CASSPGLGTYNEQFF. Looking up the rest from reference TRBV5-6 and TRBJ2-1 gives the full variable domain: DAGVTQSPTHLIKTRGQQVTLRCSPKSGHDTVSWYQQALGQGPQFIFQYYEEEERQRGNFPDRFSGHQFPNYSSELNVNALLLGDSALYLCASSPGLGTYNEQFFGPGTRLTVL.

The CDR3 DNA follows: TGTGCCAGTAGTATTGGACTCGAGTACGGGTACGAGCAGTACTTC. Protein: CASSIGLEYGYEQYF. This chain joins TRBV19 and TRBJ2-7, with D possibly being TRBD2 (5 bases). CDR1 and CDR2 from the germline V gene are LNHDA and SQIVND (reference sequence). The CDR3 totals 15 residues. V lost 3 bases and J 4 bases, leaving 16 bases between the germline ends.

The chain has TRBV9 and TRBJ2-2, with D possibly matching TRBD1 (5 bases). The CDR3 has 16 amino acids. Per the germline V gene, CDR1 is SGDLS and CDR2 is YYNGEE. V dropped 8 bases and J dropped 1 base, with 18 bases sitting between them. CDR3 DNA: TGTGCCAGTAATCCGTGGGGCGGTGTGAACACCGGGGAGCTGTTTTTT. Translation: CASNPWGGVNTGELFF. The entire variable domain, with the rest obtained from reference TRBV9 and TRBJ2-2, is as follows: DSGVTQTPKHLITATGQRVTLRCSPRSGDLSVYWYQQSLDQGLQFLIQYYNGEERAKGNILERFSAQQFPDLHSELNLSSLELGDSALYFCASNPWGGVNTGELFFGEGSRLTVL.

The J gene is TRBJ2-5, the V gene TRBV14; the match to TRBD1 covers 8 bases. Germline V CDR1 and CDR2: SGHDN, FVKESK. After removal of 4 bases from V and 1 base from J, the junction contained 5 bases not matched to a gene. The CDR3 totals 15 residues. CDR3 sequence reads: CASSPLTGVQETQYF. The CDR3 DNA is TGTGCCAGCAGCCCCTTGACAGGGGTCCAAGAGACCCAGTACTTC.

The V call is TRBV27, the J call TRBJ2-3, with D hard to call. Trimming stripped 4 bases from V and 2 bases from J, with 13 bases between. Germline V CDR1 and CDR2: MNHEY, SMNVEV (reference sequence). The length of the CDR3 is 15 residues. The CDR3 nucleotides are TGTGCCAGCAGTTCCCTGATTACGACCACAGATACGCAGTATTTT. It codes for CASSSLITTTDTQYF.

This chain joins TRBV9 and TRBJ2-5; 8 nucleotides line up with TRBD1. The V segment lost 3 bases and the J segment 9 bases; nucleotides outside the gene matches: 16. This CDR3 is 16 amino acids long. CDR1 is SGDLS, CDR2 YYNGEE, per germline. CDR3 in DNA: TGTGCCAGCAGCGCTAGGGAGACAGGGGAACCCCCGGCCCAGTACTTC. It encodes CASSARETGEPPAQYF.

On this clone itself: Other DNA sequences in the same sample also yield this CDR3. The chain carries TRBV27 and TRBJ2-3; D perhaps matches TRBD2 (6 bases). The CDR3 is 15 amino acids. The germline V gene encodes CDR1 MNHEY and CDR2 SMNVEV (reference sequence). Trimming pared 3 bases from V and 0 bases from J, leaving 10 bases between. This chain's CDR3 is CASSFGGPSTDTQYF. The CDR3, as DNA: TGTGCCAGCAGTTTCGGGGGACCTAGCACAGATACGCAGTATTTT.

The J gene is TRBJ1-4, the V gene TRBV5-1, with D hard to call. Germline V gene lookup returns CDR1 SGHRS and CDR2 YFSETQ. V lost 0 bases and J lost 5, with 8 bases in between. The CDR3 contains 14 residues. The CDR3 protein is CASSLGNPNEKLFF. In nucleotides, the CDR3 is TGCGCCAGCAGCTTGGGGAATCCAAATGAAAAACTGTTTTTT.

The chain employs TRBV9 and TRBJ2-7; 13 bases map to TRBD2. Per germline, CDR1 SGDLS and CDR2 YYNGEE. The CDR3 is made up of 16 amino acids. With 4 bases clipped from V and 4 bases from J, the junction kept 8 bases outside the gene matches. CDR3 sequence: CASSPWTSGSRYEQYF. The CDR3 nucleotides read TGTGCCAGCAGCCCCTGGACTAGCGGGAGTAGGTACGAGCAGTACTTC.

The table lists this clone with a count of one. The V gene is TRBV4-1, the J gene TRBJ1-2; D might be TRBD1 (5 bases). V lost 5 bases, J lost 8 bases, and 15 bases lay in between. The CDR3 has 13 amino acids. Germline-derived CDR1 and CDR2 are MGHRA and YSYEKL. CDR3 sequence: CASSGPRGVGYTF. The CDR3 DNA sequence: TGCGCCAGCAGCGGTCCACGGGGCGTCGGCTACACCTTC.

The V call is TRBV7-2, the J call TRBJ2-3; 11 nucleotides match TRBD2. The CDR3 runs to 18 residues. After removal of 2 bases from V and 4 bases from J, the junction contained 11 bases not matched to a gene. The germline gives CDR1 SGHTA, CDR2 FQGNSA. CDR3 coding DNA: TGTGCCAGCAGCTTACCGCAATTTACTAGCGGGAGTTCAGATACGCAGTATTTT. Its translation: CASSLPQFTSGSSDTQYF.

There are a few counts of this clone. The chain recombines TRBV4-3 with TRBJ2-1, with 7 bases that match TRBD2. V shed 0 bases, J shed 7 bases, and the junction held 9 bases outside the gene matches. CDR1 LGHNA and CDR2 YSLEER come from the germline V gene. The CDR3 spans 16 residues. CDR3 coding DNA: TGCGCCAGCAGCCAAGATGGGTGGCGGGGGAGTAATGAGCAGTTCTTC. It codes for CASSQDGWRGSNEQFF.

The chain is built from TRBV7-8 and TRBJ2-3; no firm D call. The ends were cut back, 2 bases at V and 0 bases at J, with 6 bases in the middle. The CDR3 is 14 residues long. Germline CDR1 is SGHVS and CDR2 is FQNEAQ. CDR3 in amino acids: CASSLPASTDTQYF. CDR3 in DNA: TGTGCCAGCAGCTTACCAGCTAGCACAGATACGCAGTATTTT.

V and J are TRBV28 and TRBJ2-3; D perhaps matches TRBD2 (7 bases). The CDR3 extends over 14 amino acids. Germline V gives CDR1 MDHEN, CDR2 SYDVKM. The ends were cut back, 7 bases at V and 3 bases at J, with 14 bases in the middle. In DNA form, the CDR3 reads TGTGCCAGCAAGGGAGGGGGGTTAACAGATACGCAGTATTTT. It codes for CASKGGGLTDTQYF.

The J gene is TRBJ2-7, the V gene TRBV30, with 8 bases identical to TRBD2. The CDR3 totals 13 residues. The germline CDR1 and CDR2 sequences are GTSNPN and SVGIG (reference sequence). With V trimmed by 3 bases and J by 1 base, 2 bases remained unmatched. The CDR3 is CAWRPGGSYEQYF. CDR3 nucleotides: TGTGCCTGGAGACCGGGGGGGTCCTACGAGCAGTACTTC.

The chain combines TRBV10-2 with TRBJ2-1, with a tentative D call TRBD1 (5 bases). The CDR3 contains 13 residues. Deletions cut 4 bases from V and 9 bases from J, with 13 bases between. Germline V gene data show CDR1 as WSHSY and CDR2 as SAAADI. Here the CDR3 reads CASSVGHSREQFF. The DNA for the CDR3 is TGCGCCAGCAGTGTCGGACACAGTCGTGAGCAGTTCTTC.

This chain uses TRBV7-8 with TRBJ2-7, with D maybe TRBD2 (6 bases). The CDR3 sequence is 15 residues long. The V and J ends lost 4 bases and 0 bases respectively, with 13 bases between them. Germline CDR1 is SGHVS and CDR2 is FQNEAQ. CDR3 residues: CASSWRDVSSYEQYF. The CDR3 DNA follows: TGTGCCAGCAGCTGGAGGGACGTTAGCTCCTACGAGCAGTACTTC.

V gene TRBV7-9 combines with J gene TRBJ2-1, with TRBD1 matching 9 bases. CDR1 is SEHNR, CDR2 FQNEAQ, per germline (reference sequence). This CDR3 has 17 residues. The ends lost 5 bases at V and 6 bases at J; junction bases unmatched: 14. CDR3 sequence reads: CASSTTNLGTGFNEQFF. CDR3 in DNA: TGTGCCAGCAGCACCACGAATTTAGGGACAGGGTTCAATGAGCAGTTCTTC.

CDR3 region: CASSWDRGRGETQYF. The CDR3 nucleotides read TGTGCCAGCAGCTGGGACAGGGGGCGCGGAGAGACCCAGTACTTC. V and J are TRBV27 and TRBJ2-5; 12 bases align to TRBD1. CDR3 length: 15 residues. Germline CDR1 and CDR2: MNHEY and SMNVEV (reference sequence). The V segment lost 6 bases and the J segment 4 bases; nucleotides outside the gene matches: 6.

CDR3 loop: CASSFTGLARTDTQYF. CDR3 nucleotides: TGTGCCAGCAGCTTTACTGGACTAGCTAGAACGGATACGCAGTATTTT. J is TRBJ2-3 and V is TRBV5-5, with 8 bases lining up with TRBD2. Germline V gene data show CDR1 as SGHKS and CDR2 as YYEKEE (reference sequence). This CDR3 comprises 16 residues. The junction had 11 bases not matched to a gene; V was cut back by 2 bases and J by 6 bases.

This chain links TRBV27 with TRBJ2-7, with 12 bases aligning to TRBD2. J lost 3 bases, V lost 3 bases, and 9 bases had no gene match. Germline V gives CDR1 MNHEY, CDR2 SMNVEV (reference sequence). The length of the CDR3 is 17 residues. The DNA for the CDR3 is TGTGCCAGCAGTTTCATTAGAACGGGACTAGCGGGCTACGAGCAGTACTTC. It encodes CASSFIRTGLAGYEQYF.

The genes are TRBV9 and TRBJ2-7; 8 nucleotides line up with TRBD2. CDR1 is SGDLS and CDR2 is YYNGEE in the germline V gene. The CDR3 has 15 residues. Unmatched junction bases numbered 11, after V lost 2 bases and J lost 7 bases. The CDR3 sequence: CASSVGLAPSEEQYF. CDR3 nucleotide sequence: TGTGCCAGCAGCGTCGGACTAGCACCCTCGGAGGAGCAGTACTTC. Full variable domain (missing parts from reference TRBV9 and TRBJ2-7): DSGVTQTPKHLITATGQRVTLRCSPRSGDLSVYWYQQSLDQGLQFLIQYYNGEERAKGNILERFSAQQFPDLHSELNLSSLELGDSALYFCASSVGLAPSEEQYFGPGTRLTVT.

V is TRBV27 and J is TRBJ2-7, with 8 positions matching TRBD1. J was trimmed by 2 bases and V by 4 bases; bases with no gene match: 4. CDR3 length: 14 residues. Looked up from germline, CDR1 is MNHEY and CDR2 is SMNVEV (reference sequence). CDR3 nucleotide sequence: TGTGCCAGCAGTTACGGGACAGGTACCTACGAGCAGTACTTC. Protein sequence: CASSYGTGTYEQYF.

The rearrangement joins TRBV18 to TRBJ2-7; 9 bases fit TRBD1. Germline lookup yields CDR1 KGHSH and CDR2 LQKENI. V lost 0 bases and J lost 2; bases outside the gene matches: 2. The CDR3 runs to 15 residues. The CDR3 loop reads CASSPPGQGTYEQYF. Written as DNA, the CDR3 is TGTGCCAGCTCACCACCGGGACAGGGAACCTACGAGCAGTACTTC.

J is TRBJ2-7 and V is TRBV28; the D gene is possibly TRBD2 (6 bases). V was clipped by 6 bases and J by 0 bases, with 15 bases between them. The CDR3 totals 15 residues. Germline V gives CDR1 MDHEN, CDR2 SYDVKM. DNA for the CDR3: TGTGCCAGCAGCACCCTCCGGGAGCACTCCTACGAGCAGTACTTC. This codes for CASSTLREHSYEQYF.

This sequence joins TRBV28 and TRBJ2-5, with 10 bases that match TRBD1. From germline, CDR1 is MDHEN and CDR2 SYDVKM. The trim removed 8 bases at V and 0 bases at J, leaving 3 bases unmatched. The CDR3 runs to 14 residues. CDR3 loop: CASLGQGNQETQYF. Written as DNA, the CDR3 is TGTGCCAGCCTGGGACAGGGGAACCAAGAGACCCAGTACTTC.

This clone was seen a single time. The V and J genes are TRBV4-3 and TRBJ2-7; D perhaps matches TRBD2 (5 bases). The germline V gene encodes CDR1 LGHNA and CDR2 YSLEER. This CDR3 contains 13 residues. V shed 4 bases and J shed 4 bases, with 11 bases lying between them. The CDR3 spells CASSPSGGYEQYF. CDR3 DNA sequence: TGCGCCAGCAGCCCCTCGGGCGGGTACGAGCAGTACTTC.

The J gene is TRBJ2-1, the V gene TRBV4-2, with D tentatively TRBD1 (5 bases). The CDR3 loop spans 16 amino acids. Germline V CDR1 and CDR2: LGHNA, YNFKEQ. Trimming stripped 0 bases from V and 7 bases from J, with 16 bases between. The CDR3 DNA follows: TGTGCCAGCAGCCAAGATTGGGGCCTAGTTCAGAATGAGCAGTTCTTC. Its translation is CASSQDWGLVQNEQFF.

Turning to this clone: Other DNA sequences in the same sample also yield this CDR3. This sequence joins TRBV4-1 and TRBJ2-1, with a tentative D call TRBD2 (5 bases). The CDR3 consists of 15 residues. Per germline, CDR1 MGHRA and CDR2 YSYEKL. The germline V and J ends were trimmed by 1 base and 0 bases, with 7 bases remaining between them. CDR3 loop: CASSQGGSSYNEQFF. The CDR3 DNA reads as TGCGCCAGCAGCCAAGGAGGGAGCTCCTACAATGAGCAGTTCTTC.

The CDR3 region has the DNA TGCAGCGTTGACGGGACTAGCGGCGAGCAGTACTTC. It translates to CSVDGTSGEQYF. The rearrangement uses TRBV29-1 and TRBJ2-7, with 11 bases that match TRBD2. The CDR3 sequence is 12 residues long. Germline CDR1 reads SQVTM; CDR2 reads ANQGSEA. The V segment lost 3 bases and the J segment 6 bases; nucleotides outside the gene matches: 1.